This T cell receptor (beta chain) was identified during a study of control samples from healthy donors and cancer patients (dated by TCRdb to 2019 to 2021). A distance of 7 bases separates the germline ends of V and J, which lose 1 base and 4 bases respectively. Including cysteine and phenylalanine, the CDR3 has 13 amino acids. The DNA shown is the 39-base CDR3, in frame from base 1. From the germline V gene, CDR1 is SGHTA and CDR2 is FQGNSA. Notes on this clone: Its antigen is not yet known. Base qualities are missing; no much larger clone stands one base away.

The library was generated by the immunoSEQ multiplex PCR assay. TCRdb took this table from immuneACCESS and kept in-frame rearrangements with V and J called. Such tables lack part of the clones; where checked against another copy, unresolved V genes explain under half of the gap, and the rest is unexplained. The sample table holds 150,000 to 200,000 clones, of which roughly 94% were seen once. More than 1.1% of the sample comes from the top ten. The receptor's source is a woman younger than 30 in good health. The chain uses TRBV7-2 and TRBJ1-1; the best D guess is TRBD1, with 5 bases matching. Sequencing was done on a sample of blood. The nucleotide sequence is given as TGTGCCAGCAGCTTAGAGGGGTCCACTGAAGCTTTCTTT. Its translation is CASSLEGSTEAFF. With all but the CDR3 taken from the reference TRBV7-2 and TRBJ1-1 genes, the full variable domain is: GAGVSQSPSNKVTEKGKDVELRCDPISGHTALYWYRQSLGQGLEFLIYFQGNSAPDKSGLPSDRFSAERTGGSVSTLTIQRTQQEDSAVYLCASSLEGSTEAFFGQGTRLTVV.